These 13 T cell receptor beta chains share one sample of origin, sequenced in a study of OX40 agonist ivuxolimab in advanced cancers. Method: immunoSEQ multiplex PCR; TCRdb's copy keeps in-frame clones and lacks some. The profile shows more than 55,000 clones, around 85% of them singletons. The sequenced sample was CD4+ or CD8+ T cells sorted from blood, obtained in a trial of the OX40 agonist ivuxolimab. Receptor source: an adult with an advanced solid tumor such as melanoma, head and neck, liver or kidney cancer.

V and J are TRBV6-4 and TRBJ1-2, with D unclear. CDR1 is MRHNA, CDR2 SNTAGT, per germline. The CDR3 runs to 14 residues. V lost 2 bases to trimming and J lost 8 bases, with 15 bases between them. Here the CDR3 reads CASSDDEAIGGYTF. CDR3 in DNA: TGTGCCAGCAGTGACGACGAGGCTATAGGAGGCTACACCTTC.

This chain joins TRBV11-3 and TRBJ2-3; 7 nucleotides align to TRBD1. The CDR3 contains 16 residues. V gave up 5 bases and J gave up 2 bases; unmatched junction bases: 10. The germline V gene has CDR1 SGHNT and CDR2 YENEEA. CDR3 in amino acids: CASSRLLGQYTDTQYF. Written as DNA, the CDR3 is TGTGCCAGCAGCCGCCTACTGGGACAGTACACAGATACGCAGTATTTT.

The CDR3 DNA sequence: TGTGCCAGCTTAGGGGTTCACGGTCAGCCCCAGCATTTT. Residues: CASLGVHGQPQHF. This sequence joins TRBV18 and TRBJ1-5, with D possibly matching TRBD1 (5 bases). V shed 7 bases and J shed 6 bases, with 13 bases lying between them. The CDR3 has 13 residues. Germline V CDR1 and CDR2: KGHSH, LQKENI. Looking up the rest from reference TRBV18 and TRBJ1-5 gives the full variable domain: NAGVMQNPRHLVRRRGQEARLRCSPMKGHSHVYWYRQLPEEGLKFMVYLQKENIIDESGMPKERFSAEFPKEGPSILRIQQVVRGDSAAYFCASLGVHGQPQHFGDGTRLSIL.

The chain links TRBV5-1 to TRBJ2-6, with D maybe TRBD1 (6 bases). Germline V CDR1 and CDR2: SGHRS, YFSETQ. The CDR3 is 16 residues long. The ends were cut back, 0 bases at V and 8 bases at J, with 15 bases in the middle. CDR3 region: CASSLGPGQGSNVLTF. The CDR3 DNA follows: TGCGCCAGCAGCTTGGGTCCGGGACAAGGGTCCAACGTCCTGACTTTC.

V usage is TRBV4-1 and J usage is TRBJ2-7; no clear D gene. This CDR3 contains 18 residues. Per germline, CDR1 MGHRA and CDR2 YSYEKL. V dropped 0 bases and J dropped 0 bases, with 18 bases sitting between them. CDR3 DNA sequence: TGCGCCAGCAGCCAAGATGTCGGTGCCAGCCTAAGCTCCTACGAGCAGTACTTC. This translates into CASSQDVGASLSSYEQYF.

CDR3 nucleotides: TGTGCCAGCAGCTTAGCTTTGCCACGTGGACTAGCGGGGACCACTGAGCAGTTCTTC. Its protein is CASSLALPRGLAGTTEQFF. This chain connects TRBV7-2 to TRBJ2-1; 12 bases line up with TRBD2. Germline V gene sequence: CDR1 SGHTA, CDR2 FQGNSA. The CDR3 sequence is 19 residues long. V trimming: 0 bases; J trimming: 9 bases; junction bases outside the gene matches: 15. Complete variable domain (other parts from reference TRBV7-2 and TRBJ2-1): GAGVSQSPSNKVTEKGKDVELRCDPISGHTALYWYRQSLGQGLEFLIYFQGNSAPDKSGLPSDRFSAERTGGSVSTLTIQRTQQEDSAVYLCASSLALPRGLAGTTEQFFGPGTRLTVL.

CDR3 protein: CASSSDRVNTEAFF. CDR3 coding DNA: TGTGCCAGCTCATCAGACAGGGTGAACACTGAAGCTTTCTTT. This chain links TRBV18 with TRBJ1-1, with 7 bases identical to TRBD1. V was clipped by 5 bases and J by 0 bases; unmatched bases: 3. The length of the CDR3 is 14 residues. Looked up from germline, CDR1 is KGHSH and CDR2 is LQKENI. The complete variable domain, with remaining parts taken from reference TRBV18 and TRBJ1-1, reads NAGVMQNPRHLVRRRGQEARLRCSPMKGHSHVYWYRQLPEEGLKFMVYLQKENIIDESGMPKERFSAEFPKEGPSILRIQQVVRGDSAAYFCASSSDRVNTEAFFGQGTRLTVV.

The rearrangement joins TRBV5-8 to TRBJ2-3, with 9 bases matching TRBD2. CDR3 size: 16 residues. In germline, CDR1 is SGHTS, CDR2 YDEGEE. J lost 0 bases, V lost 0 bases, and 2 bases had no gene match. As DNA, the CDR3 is TGTGCCAGCAGCTTGGGGCTAGCGGGAAGCACAGATACGCAGTATTTT. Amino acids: CASSLGLAGSTDTQYF.

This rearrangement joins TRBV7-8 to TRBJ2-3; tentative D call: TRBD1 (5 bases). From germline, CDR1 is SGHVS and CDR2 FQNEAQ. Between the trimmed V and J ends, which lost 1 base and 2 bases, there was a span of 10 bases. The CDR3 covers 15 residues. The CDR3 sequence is CASSLGQGSTDTQYF. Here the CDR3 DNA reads TGTGCCAGCAGCTTAGGGCAGGGATCCACAGATACGCAGTATTTT.

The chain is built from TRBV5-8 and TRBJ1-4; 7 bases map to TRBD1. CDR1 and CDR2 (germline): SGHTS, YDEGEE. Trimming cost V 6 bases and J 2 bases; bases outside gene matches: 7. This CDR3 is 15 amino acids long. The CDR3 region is CASNTLGQTNEKLFF. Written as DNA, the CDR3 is TGTGCCAGCAACACTTTGGGACAGACTAATGAAAAACTGTTTTTT. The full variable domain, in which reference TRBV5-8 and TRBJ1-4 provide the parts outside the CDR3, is EAGVTQSPTHLIKTRGQQATLRCSPISGHTSVYWYQQALGLGLQFLLWYDEGEERNRGNFPPRFSGRQFPNYSSELNVNALELEDSALYLCASNTLGQTNEKLFFGSGTQLSVL.

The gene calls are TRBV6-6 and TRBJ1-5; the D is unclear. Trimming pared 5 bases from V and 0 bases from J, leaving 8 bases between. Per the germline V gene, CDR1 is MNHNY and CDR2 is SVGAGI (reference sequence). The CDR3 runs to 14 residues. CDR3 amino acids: CASSDEYSNQPQHF. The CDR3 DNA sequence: TGTGCCAGCAGTGATGAATATAGCAATCAGCCCCAGCATTTT.

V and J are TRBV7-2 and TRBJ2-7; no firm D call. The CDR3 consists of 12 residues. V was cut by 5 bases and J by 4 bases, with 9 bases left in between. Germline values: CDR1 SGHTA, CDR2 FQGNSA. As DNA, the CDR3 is TGTGCCAGCAGCCCGGACGCGTACGAGCAGTACTTC. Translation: CASSPDAYEQYF.

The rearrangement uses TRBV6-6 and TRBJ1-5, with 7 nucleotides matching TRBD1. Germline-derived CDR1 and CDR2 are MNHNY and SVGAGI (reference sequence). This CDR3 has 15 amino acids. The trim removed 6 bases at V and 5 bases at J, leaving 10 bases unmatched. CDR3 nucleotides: TGTGCCAGCAGCCTATCGTTGGGACAGTATCAGCCCCAGCATTTT. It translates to CASSLSLGQYQPQHF.